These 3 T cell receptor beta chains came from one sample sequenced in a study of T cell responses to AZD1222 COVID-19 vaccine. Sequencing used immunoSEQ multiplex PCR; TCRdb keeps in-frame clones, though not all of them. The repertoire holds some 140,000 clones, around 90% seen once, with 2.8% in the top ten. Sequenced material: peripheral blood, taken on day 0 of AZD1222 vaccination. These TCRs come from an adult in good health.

CDR3 nucleotide sequence: TGTGCCAGCAGCTTATCTGGGGGTCAAGAGACCCAGTACTTC. Protein sequence: CASSLSGGQETQYF. The chain joins TRBV7-3 to TRBJ2-5; D tentatively fits TRBD1 or TRBD2 (5 bases each). V was clipped by 2 bases and J by 2 bases, with 9 bases between them. This CDR3 has 14 residues. Germline V gene lookup returns CDR1 SGHTA and CDR2 FQGTGA.

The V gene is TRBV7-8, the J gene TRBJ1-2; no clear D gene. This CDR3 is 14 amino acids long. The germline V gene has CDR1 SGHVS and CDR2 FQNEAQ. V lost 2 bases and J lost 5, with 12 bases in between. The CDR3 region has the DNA TGTGCCAGCAGCTTATCGCCGGGGTCGTATGGCTACACCTTC. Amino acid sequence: CASSLSPGSYGYTF.

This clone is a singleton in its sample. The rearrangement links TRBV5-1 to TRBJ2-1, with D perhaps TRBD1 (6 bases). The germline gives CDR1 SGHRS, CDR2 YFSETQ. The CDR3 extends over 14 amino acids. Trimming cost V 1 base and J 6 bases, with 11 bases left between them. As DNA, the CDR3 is TGCGCCAGCAGCTTGACAGGGAGCCCCAATGAGCAGTTCTTC. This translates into CASSLTGSPNEQFF. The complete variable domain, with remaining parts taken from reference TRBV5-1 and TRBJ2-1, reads KAGVTQTPRYLIKTRGQQVTLSCSPISGHRSVSWYQQTPGQGLQFLFEYFSETQRNKGNFPGRFSGRQFSNSRSEMNVSTLELGDSALYLCASSLTGSPNEQFFGPGTRLTVL.